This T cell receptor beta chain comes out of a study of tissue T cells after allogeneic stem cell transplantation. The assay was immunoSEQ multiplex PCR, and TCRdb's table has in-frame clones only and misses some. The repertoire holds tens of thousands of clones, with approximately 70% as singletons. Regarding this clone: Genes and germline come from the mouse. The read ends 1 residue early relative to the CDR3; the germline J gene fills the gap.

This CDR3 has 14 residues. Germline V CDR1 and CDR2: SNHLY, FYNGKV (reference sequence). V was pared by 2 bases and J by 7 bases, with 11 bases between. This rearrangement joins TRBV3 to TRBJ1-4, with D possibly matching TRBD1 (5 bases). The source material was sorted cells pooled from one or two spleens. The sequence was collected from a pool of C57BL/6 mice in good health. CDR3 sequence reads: CASSLQGESERLFF. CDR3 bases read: TGTGCCAGCAGCTTACAGGGAGAGAGCGAAAGATTATTT.